This record covers a single T cell receptor beta chain. Its binding antigen is unknown. Base-call qualities are not available, and no considerably larger clone is one nucleotide away. Separate from the approximately 690-subject first cohort, the validation cohort of around 130 subjects was the group to which the donors belonged. This sample is drawn from a study of cytomegalovirus exposure and HLA in healthy donors (dated by TCRdb to about 2017). At the level of the whole study: A later analysis indicated that the 110 or so validation repertoires were generated on the platform also employed for the roughly 730 repertoires of the first cohort. Along with the approximately 670-subject first cohort, a separate validation cohort of over a hundred different subjects was used. To predict cytomegalovirus infection status, the study combined high-throughput TCR immunosequencing, statistical association of individual TCRs with disease status, and machine learning. The study aimed to test whether signatures of past pathogen exposure could be identified by cataloging public T cell receptors. What the research found in general, with its limitations: Subsequent analysis determined that TCRs grouped into clusters in the first cohort also showed a tendency toward co-occurrence across the roughly 120 validation repertoires, and approximately 93% of cluster scores exceeded 0. A few of the identified cytomegalovirus-associated TCR beta chains were confirmed in vitro to be specific for cytomegalovirus antigens. A total of roughly 160 TCR beta chains were listed by the study as associated with cytomegalovirus. A later analysis lacked HLA typing for the validation cohort, so it scored co-occurrence in that cohort across all 110 or so repertoires. It was suggested by the authors that the approach could potentially be generalized to other disease states and immunological phenotypes. The classifier was reported to diagnose cytomegalovirus status with high specificity and sensitivity in both the original cohort and the validation cohort. Across donors, most TCR sequences were observed very rarely, whereas some public TCRs were present in many individuals.

Library preparation employed the immunoSEQ multiplex PCR assay. Per the original workflow: A statistical classification framework was built for diagnosing cytomegalovirus status from the catalog of TCR beta chain sequences. Drawn from immuneACCESS, this table holds only the in-frame rearrangements with V and J called that TCRdb kept. Clones are partly lost; checked studies trace under half to an unresolved V gene and leave the rest unexplained. V and J calls and clone size are given by that table; D and trimming were obtained from the DNA. The sample table holds about 110,000 clones, of which approximately 85% were seen once. Of the sample, 3% falls within the top ten clones. Unmatched junction bases come to 9, with V trimmed by 5 bases and J by 0 bases. Including cysteine and phenylalanine, the CDR3 has 17 amino acids. Only CDR3 DNA is held: 51 bases, read in frame from base 1. CDR1 and CDR2, looked up from the germline V gene, are SGHTA and FQGTGA.

The rearrangement combines TRBV7-3 with TRBJ2-4; TRBD1 aligns with 8 central bases. The clonotype originates from a young woman in good health and CMV-seronegative. Material: PBMCs. The CDR3 region has the sequence CASSPGQGLLAKNIQYF. In nucleotides, the sequence is TGTGCCAGCAGCCCCGGACAGGGACTCCTAGCCAAAAACATTCAGTACTTC.